The text below deals with one TCR beta chain. These data belong to a study of cytomegalovirus exposure and HLA in healthy donors. 60 Vbeta and 13 Jbeta primers were used in PCR. TCRdb's table, derived via immunoSEQ multiplex PCR, lists solely in-frame clones and lacks some. The sample includes about 200,000 clones, roughly 85% of them seen just once. This CDR3 comprises 13 residues. The V segment lost 2 bases and the J segment 7 bases; nucleotides outside the gene matches: 3. Per the germline V gene, CDR1 is SNHLY and CDR2 is FYNNEI. This chain connects TRBV2 to TRBJ2-3, with TRBD1 identical over 7 bases. Sequences were obtained from PBMCs. The receptor was isolated from a woman aged 25 to 39 in good health and CMV-seropositive. The CDR3: CASSEQGVNTQYF. The CDR3 bases are TGTGCCAGCAGTGAACAGGGGGTAAATACGCAGTATTTT.